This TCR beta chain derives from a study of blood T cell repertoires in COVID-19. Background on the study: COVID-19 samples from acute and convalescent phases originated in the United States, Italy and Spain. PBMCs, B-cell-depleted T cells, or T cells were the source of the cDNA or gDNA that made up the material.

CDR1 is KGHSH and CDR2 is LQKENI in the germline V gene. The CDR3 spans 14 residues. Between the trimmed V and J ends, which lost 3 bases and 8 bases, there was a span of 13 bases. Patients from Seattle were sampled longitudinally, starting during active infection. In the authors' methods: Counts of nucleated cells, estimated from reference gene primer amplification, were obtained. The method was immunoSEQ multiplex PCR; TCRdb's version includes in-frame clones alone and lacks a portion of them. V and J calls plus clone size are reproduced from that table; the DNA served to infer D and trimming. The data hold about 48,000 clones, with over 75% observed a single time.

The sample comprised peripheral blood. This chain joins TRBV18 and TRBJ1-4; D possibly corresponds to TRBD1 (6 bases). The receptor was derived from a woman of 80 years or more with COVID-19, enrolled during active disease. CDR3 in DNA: TGTGCCAGCTCACCCGACCTGGACAGCGAAAAACTGTTTTTT. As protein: CASSPDLDSEKLFF.